What follows describes a single TCR beta chain. This record belongs to a study of blood T cell repertoires in COVID-19. The method was immunoSEQ multiplex PCR; TCRdb's version includes in-frame clones alone and lacks a portion of them. Here the sample spans about 260,000 clones, approximately 90% being singletons. The V gene's germline CDR1 is LNHDA and CDR2 SQIVND (reference sequence). V trimming: 2 bases; J trimming: 14 bases; junction bases outside the gene matches: 13. The CDR3 runs 16 residues. The clonotype was recovered from a woman aged 40 to 50 with acute or convalescent COVID-19. The specimen sequenced was peripheral blood. The rearrangement links TRBV19 to TRBJ1-6, with 9 bases identical to TRBD1. CDR3 protein: CASSIPSGTGLGSLHF. The CDR3 DNA reads as TGTGCCAGTAGTATACCGTCGGGGACAGGGCTTGGGTCCCTCCACTTT. Based on the CDR3 plus reference TRBV19 and TRBJ1-6, the full variable domain is DGGITQSPKYLFRKEGQNVTLSCEQNLNHDAMYWYRQDPGQGLRLIYYSQIVNDFQKGDIAEGYSVSREKKESFPLTVTSAQKNPTAFYLCASSIPSGTGLGSLHFGNGTRLTVT.